Listed here are 4 T cell receptor beta chains from one sample, sequenced in a study of CD8+ T cells in alopecia areata. Reverse transcription of extracted RNA yielded cDNA, which provided the sequencing template. Measured with immunoSEQ multiplex PCR; TCRdb has only the in-frame clones, and not every one. The sample holds around 13,000 clones, roughly two thirds seen once. As for treatment: oral pan-JAK inhibitor, 5-10 mg twice daily. Specimens obtained from alopecia areata patients comprised lesional scalp punch biopsies and peripheral blood. The material sequenced was skin, taken at week 4, from a patient treated with tofacitinib. These receptors were obtained from a human donor with alopecia areata.

The genes are TRBV6-1 and TRBJ1-2; no reliable D call. The germline CDR1 and CDR2 sequences are MNHNS and SASEGT. Trimming stripped 3 bases from V and 4 bases from J, with 15 bases between. There are 15 residues in the CDR3. CDR3 residues: CASSDRWETFYGYTF. DNA of the CDR3: TGTGCCAGCAGTGACAGATGGGAGACCTTCTATGGCTACACCTTC.

The V gene is TRBV11-2, the J gene TRBJ2-7; either TRBD1 or TRBD2 may fit D (5 bases each). From germline, CDR1 is SGHAT and CDR2 FQNNGV. The CDR3 runs 15 residues. Deletions cut 4 bases from V and 1 base from J, with 14 bases between. This chain's CDR3 is CASSSRRDGSYEQYF. CDR3 nucleotide sequence: TGTGCCAGCAGCTCACGCCGGGACGGATCCTACGAGCAGTACTTC.

J is TRBJ2-3 and V is TRBV9; D ambiguous. The V end was cut by 0 bases, the J end by 3 bases, with 8 bases between. CDR1 SGDLS and CDR2 YYNGEE come from the germline V gene. There are 14 residues in the CDR3. Here the CDR3 DNA reads TGTGCCAGCAGCGTAGGACCATTAACAGATACGCAGTATTTT. Its protein product is CASSVGPLTDTQYF.

The rearrangement links TRBV4-2 to TRBJ1-2, with 10 bases that match TRBD1. From germline, CDR1 is LGHNA and CDR2 YNFKEQ. V dropped 0 bases and J dropped 8; count of bases not matched to a gene: 9. There are 16 residues in the CDR3. The CDR3 spells CASSQEGQGHQWGYTF. CDR3 nucleotides: TGTGCCAGCAGCCAAGAGGGACAGGGGCACCAGTGGGGCTACACCTTC.